A single sample gave rise to the 32 T cell receptor beta chains below, sequenced in a study of blood T cell repertoires in COVID-19. Assay used: immunoSEQ multiplex PCR; TCRdb lists only in-frame clones, some missing. This sample has 350,000 or so clones, with approximately 82% found just once. Sequencing used peripheral blood. The receptors were sampled from a man aged 30 to 45 with active or convalescent COVID-19.

The J gene is TRBJ1-1, the V gene TRBV5-4; TRBD1 matches 9 bases. Trimming at V came to 4 bases and at J to 5 bases, leaving 9 bases not matched to a gene. There are 15 residues in the CDR3. Looked up from germline, CDR1 is SGHNT and CDR2 is YYREEE (reference sequence). The CDR3 region has the DNA TGTGCCAGCAGCCCCACTCGACAGGGGGTAACTGAAGCTTTCTTT. It yields the protein CASSPTRQGVTEAFF.

CDR3 amino acids: CASSQDARVHGYTF. The CDR3 nucleotides read TGTGCCAGCAGCCAAGATGCCAGGGTCCATGGCTACACCTTC. The chain couples TRBV4-2 to TRBJ1-2; a weak D match, TRBD1 (5 bases). CDR3 length: 14 residues. The V gene's germline CDR1 is LGHNA and CDR2 YNFKEQ. Between the trimmed V and J ends, which lost 0 bases and 6 bases, there was a span of 11 bases.

The chain uses TRBV5-1 and TRBJ2-2; no definite D call. The CDR3 has 13 residues. Germline CDR1 reads SGHRS; CDR2 reads YFSETQ. Trimming took 0 bases from V and 6 from J, leaving 6 bases between them. In nucleotides, the CDR3 is TGCGCCAGCAGCTTGGCCCTGTCCGGGGAGCTGTTTTTT. Translated: CASSLALSGELFF.

The chain links TRBV2 to TRBJ2-7, with 8 bases identical to TRBD1. Germline values: CDR1 SNHLY, CDR2 FYNNEI. CDR3 length: 14 residues. V was clipped by 8 bases and J by 12 bases; unmatched bases: 18. CDR3 loop: CASGPGTGRLLRYF. The CDR3 DNA sequence: TGTGCCAGCGGCCCCGGGACAGGTCGATTGTTGAGGTACTTC.

The chain joins TRBV27 to TRBJ1-1; unclear D gene. The CDR3 length is 14 residues. Germline V gives CDR1 MNHEY, CDR2 SMNVEV (reference sequence). With 2 bases removed from V and 1 base from J, the gap between germline ends came to 8 bases. The CDR3 reads CASSLSPRNTEAFF. CDR3 DNA: TGTGCCAGCAGTTTAAGTCCCAGGAACACTGAAGCTTTCTTT.

Notes on this clone: Other DNA sequences of this sample code for an identical CDR3. The chain has TRBV7-2 and TRBJ1-3, with 7 bases fitting TRBD1. Germline CDR1 is SGHTA and CDR2 is FQGNSA. The junction had 1 base not matched to a gene; V was cut back by 2 bases and J by 0 bases. This CDR3 is built from 15 residues. CDR3 in amino acids: CASSLRDSSGNTIYF. The CDR3 DNA is TGTGCCAGCAGCTTAAGGGACAGCTCTGGAAACACCATATATTTT.

The CDR3 loop reads CASSNDRENTEAFF. CDR3 bases: TGTGCCAGCAGTAACGACAGGGAAAACACTGAAGCTTTCTTT. The chain joins TRBV6-5 to TRBJ1-1, with 7 bases identical to TRBD1. The CDR3 totals 14 residues. CDR1 and CDR2 from the germline V gene are MNHEY and SVGAGI. V trimming: 5 bases; J trimming: 2 bases; junction bases outside the gene matches: 5.

This chain uses TRBV6-6 with TRBJ1-1; D is perhaps TRBD1 (5 bases). Germline CDR1 and CDR2: MNHNY and SVGAGI (reference sequence). CDR3 length: 14 residues. The V gene lost 6 bases and the J gene lost 5 bases, with 16 bases spanning the gap. The CDR3 sequence is CASSPRAGWTEAFF. The DNA for the CDR3 is TGTGCCAGCAGCCCTAGGGCAGGGTGGACTGAAGCTTTCTTT.

The V gene is TRBV21-1, the J gene TRBJ1-5; the table calls TRBD1, which could not be checked here. TRBV21-1 is a pseudogene. This CDR3 comprises 21 residues. The DNA of the CDR3 is TGTGCCAGCAGCATAAGAAAAACCATGGACAGGGGGCAGGTTGGCAATCAGCCCCAGCATTTT. This codes for CASSIRKTMDRGQVGNQPQHF.

The CDR3 sequence: CASSYSWAVQNEQYF. DNA of the CDR3: TGTGCCAGCAGTTACTCATGGGCCGTCCAGAACGAGCAGTACTTC. The chain joins TRBV6-5 to TRBJ2-7; D not resolved. Between the trimmed V and J ends, which lost 0 bases and 5 bases, there was a span of 14 bases. The CDR3 is made up of 15 amino acids. Looked up from germline, CDR1 is MNHEY and CDR2 is SVGAGI.

J is TRBJ2-1 and V is TRBV9; the match to TRBD1 covers 11 bases. The length of the CDR3 is 16 residues. Germline trimming cut 4 bases from V and 8 bases from J; bases unmatched to any gene: 11. Germline CDR1 reads SGDLS; CDR2 reads YYNGEE. The CDR3 region is CASSIGPGQGDDEQFF. The CDR3 bases are TGTGCCAGCAGCATCGGTCCGGGACAGGGGGACGATGAGCAGTTCTTC. The full variable domain, with the rest looked up from reference TRBV9 and TRBJ2-1, is DSGVTQTPKHLITATGQRVTLRCSPRSGDLSVYWYQQSLDQGLQFLIQYYNGEERAKGNILERFSAQQFPDLHSELNLSSLELGDSALYFCASSIGPGQGDDEQFFGPGTRLTVL.

The J gene is TRBJ1-6, the V gene TRBV6-2 or TRBV6-3; 8 nucleotides align to TRBD1. The J segment lost 6 bases and the V segment lost 4 bases, leaving 2 bases of the junction unmatched. Per the germline V gene, CDR1 is MNHEY and CDR2 is SVGEGT. The CDR3 runs to 14 residues. The CDR3 spells CASSSDRGNSPLHF. The CDR3 DNA sequence: TGTGCCAGCAGTTCCGACAGGGGTAATTCACCCCTCCACTTT.

Here the CDR3 reads CASSFAGRLSDTQYF. The DNA for the CDR3 is TGTGCCAGCAGTTTTGCGGGAAGGTTGTCAGATACGCAGTATTTT. The chain links TRBV6-2 or TRBV6-3 to TRBJ2-3; D might be TRBD2 (6 bases). The length of the CDR3 is 15 residues. Germline V CDR1 and CDR2: MNHEY, SVGEGT. The V gene lost 4 bases and the J gene lost 4 bases, with 15 bases spanning the gap.

This clone turned up a few times. The rearrangement joins TRBV7-9 to TRBJ2-1, with 9 bases matching TRBD2. Looked up from germline, CDR1 is SEHNR and CDR2 is FQNEAQ (reference sequence). V dropped 7 bases and J dropped 4; count of bases not matched to a gene: 8. This CDR3 region has 15 residues. The DNA of the CDR3 is TGTGCCAGCAAGCTTACGGCGGGAGGGTACAATGAGCAGTTCTTC. Residues: CASKLTAGGYNEQFF. The full variable domain, completed using reference TRBV7-9 and TRBJ2-1, is DTGVSQNPRHKITKRGQNVTFRCDPISEHNRLYWYRQTLGQGPEFLTYFQNEAQLEKSRLLSDRFSAERPKGSFSTLEIQRTEQGDSAMYLCASKLTAGGYNEQFFGPGTRLTVL.

The gene calls are TRBV13 and TRBJ1-2, with D possibly TRBD1 on 6 matching bases. The CDR3 runs to 12 residues. Trimming stripped 1 base from V and 6 bases from J, with 6 bases between. Germline V gene lookup returns CDR1 PRHDT and CDR2 FYEKMQ (reference sequence). CDR3 residues: CASSLAGDGYTF. The CDR3, as DNA: TGTGCCAGCAGCTTAGCAGGGGATGGCTACACCTTC.

The chain joins TRBV5-1 to TRBJ1-2, with D perhaps matching TRBD1 (5 bases). Germline V CDR1 and CDR2: SGHRS, YFSETQ. CDR3 length: 16 amino acids. V shed 5 bases and J shed 3 bases, with 20 bases lying between them. This CDR3 reads CASRSMQGKNHYGYTF. The CDR3 region has the DNA TGCGCCAGCAGATCTATGCAGGGCAAGAATCACTATGGCTACACCTTC.

CDR3 loop: CASSHSRKLFF. For the CDR3, the DNA is TGTGCCAGTAGTCACTCAAGAAAACTGTTTTTT. This chain joins TRBV19 and TRBJ1-4; no firm D call. The length of the CDR3 is 11 residues. Per germline, CDR1 LNHDA and CDR2 SQIVND (reference sequence). V gave up 5 bases and J gave up 10 bases, with 8 bases separating them.

The rearrangement links TRBV27 to TRBJ1-5; the D is unclear. Germline loops: CDR1 MNHEY, CDR2 SMNVEV (reference sequence). CDR3 length equals 15 residues. Trimming took 0 bases from V and 0 from J, leaving 6 bases between them. The CDR3 DNA sequence: TGTGCCAGCAGTTTATCGGCTTATAGCAATCAGCCCCAGCATTTT. Encoded protein: CASSLSAYSNQPQHF.

Here the CDR3 reads CASSFTVPGQGSNSPLHF. In nucleotides, the CDR3 is TGTGCCAGCAGTTTTACAGTCCCGGGACAGGGGTCTAATTCACCCCTCCACTTT. The V and J genes are TRBV2 and TRBJ1-6; 10 bases align to TRBD1. Germline assignment: CDR1 SNHLY and CDR2 FYNNEI. The junction had 13 bases not matched to a gene; V was cut back by 5 bases and J by 6 bases. The CDR3 contains 18 residues. The full variable domain, its missing parts supplied by reference TRBV2 and TRBJ1-6, is EPEVTQTPSHQVTQMGQEVILRCVPISNHLYFYWYRQILGQKVEFLVSFYNNEISEKSEIFDDQFSVERPDGSNFTLKIRSTKLEDSAMYFCASSFTVPGQGSNSPLHFGNGTRLTVT.

The chain combines TRBV2 with TRBJ2-1; 7 bases fit TRBD1. Germline lookup yields CDR1 SNHLY and CDR2 FYNNEI. The CDR3 spans 13 residues. The ends lost 3 bases at V and 7 bases at J; junction bases unmatched: 3. The CDR3 DNA follows: TGTGCCAGCAGTGAGAACAGGGGAAATGAGCAGTTCTTC. Protein product: CASSENRGNEQFF. The entire variable domain, with the rest obtained from reference TRBV2 and TRBJ2-1, is as follows: EPEVTQTPSHQVTQMGQEVILRCVPISNHLYFYWYRQILGQKVEFLVSFYNNEISEKSEIFDDQFSVERPDGSNFTLKIRSTKLEDSAMYFCASSENRGNEQFFGPGTRLTVL.

The rearrangement uses TRBV11-2 and TRBJ2-2, with a tentative D call TRBD1 (6 bases). Germline-derived CDR1 and CDR2 are SGHAT and FQNNGV. V gave up 3 bases and J gave up 3 bases, with 8 bases separating them. This CDR3 is 14 amino acids long. Here the CDR3 DNA reads TGTGCCAGCAGCTTTTCAGGGGACACCGGGGAGCTGTTTTTT. Its translation: CASSFSGDTGELFF.

The chain links TRBV29-1 to TRBJ2-3, with D possibly TRBD1 on 7 matching bases. CDR1 is SQVTM, CDR2 ANQGSEA, per germline. The CDR3 covers 14 residues. V shed 6 bases and J shed 4 bases, with 17 bases lying between them. Written as DNA, the CDR3 is TGCAGCGTACGACAGGGAGGTCAGGCAGATACGCAGTATTTT. Encoded protein: CSVRQGGQADTQYF.

The chain carries TRBV28 and TRBJ1-2, with 10 bases matching TRBD1. V shed 8 bases, J shed 6 bases, and the junction held 6 bases outside the gene matches. The germline CDR1 and CDR2 sequences are MDHEN and SYDVKM. This CDR3 has 13 residues. CDR3 nucleotides: TGTGCCAGCCTAGACAGGGGGCGAGATGGCTACACCTTC. Amino acid sequence: CASLDRGRDGYTF.

The chain joins TRBV6-5 to TRBJ1-4; 10 nucleotides match TRBD1. The V segment lost 0 bases and the J segment 8 bases; nucleotides outside the gene matches: 3. The V gene's germline CDR1 is MNHEY and CDR2 SVGAGI. The CDR3 contains 15 residues. Here the CDR3 DNA reads TGTGCCAGCAGTTACTCGGGACAGGGGAGCGAAAAACTGTTTTTT. This codes for CASSYSGQGSEKLFF.

The gene calls are TRBV11-2 and TRBJ2-2, with D maybe TRBD1 (6 bases). Germline CDR1 SGHAT, CDR2 FQNNGV. This CDR3 comprises 14 residues. Trimming shortened V by 8 bases and J by 3 bases, and 13 bases separated the two germline ends. CDR3 in DNA: TGTGCCAGCGGCCTGGACAGCCACACCGGGGAGCTGTTTTTT. As protein: CASGLDSHTGELFF. The full variable domain, rest sourced from reference TRBV11-2 and TRBJ2-2, is EAGVAQSPRYKIIEKRQSVAFWCNPISGHATLYWYQQILGQGPKLLIQFQNNGVVDDSQLPKDRFSAERLKGVDSTLKIQPAKLEDSAVYLCASGLDSHTGELFFGEGSRLTVL.

The chain links TRBV5-1 to TRBJ2-1, with D possibly TRBD2 on 6 matching bases. Per germline, CDR1 SGHRS and CDR2 YFSETQ. The length of the CDR3 is 15 residues. V lost 1 base to trimming and J lost 4 bases, with 12 bases between them. CDR3 sequence: CASSLLRGAYNEQFF. The CDR3 nucleotides read TGCGCCAGCAGCTTGCTGCGGGGAGCTTACAATGAGCAGTTCTTC.

As regards this clone: This same CDR3 is encoded by further DNA sequences in the sample. The chain has TRBV3-1 (or the pseudogene TRBV3-2) and TRBJ1-1; the match to TRBD1 covers 7 bases. The CDR3 runs to 14 residues. V dropped 3 bases and J dropped 6; count of bases not matched to a gene: 7. Germline CDR1 reads LGHDT; CDR2 reads YNNKEL (reference sequence). Written as DNA, the CDR3 is TGTGCCAGCAGCCAGGCAGGGGGGAGGTCTGAAGCTTTCTTT. Its translation: CASSQAGGRSEAFF.

This CDR3 reads CASSLVRGHPEEQFF. The DNA of the CDR3 is TGTGCCAGCAGCTTAGTGCGGGGGCACCCGGAGGAGCAGTTCTTC. J is TRBJ2-1 and V is TRBV7-2; possibly TRBD2 for D (7 bases). Trimming took off 1 base at V and 10 bases at J, with 17 bases between the two ends. The germline gives CDR1 SGHTA, CDR2 FQGNSA. The CDR3 spans 15 residues.

CDR3 nucleotide sequence: TGTGCCAGCAGTCTTAGAGCCGATAGCCGCGAATGTTCACCCCTCCACTTT. It is translated as CASSLRADSRECSPLHF. The chain has TRBV28 and TRBJ1-6; D not certain. The germline V gene encodes CDR1 MDHEN and CDR2 SYDVKM. Trimming took 5 bases from V and 9 from J, leaving 23 bases between them. The CDR3 spans 17 residues.

The V gene is TRBV6-5, the J gene TRBJ1-6, with D unclear. V lost 4 bases, J lost 8 bases, and 15 bases lay in between. CDR1 is MNHEY, CDR2 SVGAGI, per germline. CDR3 length equals 15 residues. The CDR3 is CASSFRATRDSPLHF. CDR3 nucleotide sequence: TGTGCCAGCAGTTTCCGGGCCACGAGGGATTCACCCCTCCACTTT.

The chain recombines TRBV6-5 with TRBJ1-2, with D perhaps TRBD1 (6 bases). Germline V gives CDR1 MNHEY, CDR2 SVGAGI. V lost 2 bases, J lost 6 bases, and 7 bases lay in between. The CDR3 is 12 amino acids. CDR3 residues: CASSYEGDGYTF. CDR3 bases: TGTGCCAGCAGTTACGAGGGGGATGGCTACACCTTC.

V and J are TRBV13 and TRBJ1-1; 12 bases fit TRBD1. Germline V CDR1 and CDR2: PRHDT, FYEKMQ (reference sequence). The CDR3 totals 17 residues. V shed 5 bases, J shed 3 bases, and the junction held 10 bases outside the gene matches. CDR3: CASSLGDRGLGDTEAFF. The CDR3 DNA reads as TGTGCCAGCAGCCTCGGGGACAGGGGGCTGGGGGACACTGAAGCTTTCTTT. The entire variable domain, with the rest obtained from reference TRBV13 and TRBJ1-1, is as follows: AAGVIQSPRHLIKEKRETATLKCYPIPRHDTVYWYQQGPGQDPQFLISFYEKMQSDKGSIPDRFSAQQFSDYHSELNMSSLELGDSALYFCASSLGDRGLGDTEAFFGQGTRLTVV.